This T cell receptor beta chain was captured by sequencing in a study of blood T cell repertoires in COVID-19. Germline CDR1 is LGHDT and CDR2 is YNNKEL (reference sequence). The CDR3 sequence is 13 residues long. V was shortened by 4 bases and J by 8 bases, with 12 bases between the two germline ends. Per the original data handling: Quantification of nucleated cells was approximated via reference gene primer amplification. TCRdb keeps only in-frame clones here, not all; method: immunoSEQ multiplex PCR. V, J and clone size derive from that table, while D and trimming were established from the DNA sequence. The table includes 180,000 or so clones, roughly 84% detected once.

The sequence was collected from a woman aged 55 to 70 who had recovered from COVID-19. V and J are TRBV3-1 (or the pseudogene TRBV3-2) and TRBJ2-1; the D gene is possibly TRBD2 (6 bases). Sequencing was carried out using PBMCs or T cells enriched from blood (not recorded which). The CDR3 nucleotides are TGTGCCAGCAGCCTCTCCGGAGGGGATGAGCAGTTCTTC. Protein product: CASSLSGGDEQFF.